Each of the 16 T cell receptor beta chains below was sequenced from the same sample in a study of vaccination and CD4 T cells after COVID-19. This sample's time point: late sampling 161 to 241 days after vaccination in three convalescent patients. Sample treatment: approximately nine-day PBMC culture with coronavirus spike peptide pools or control peptides (ViraFEST assay). Oncomine TCR Beta short-read sequencing was applied to DNA from cultured CD4+ T cells. TCRdb reanalysed the PCR reads using MiXCR and keeps one entry per CDR3 protein. The data hold more than 15,000 distinct CDR3 sequences, with over 40% observed a single time. What these receptors recognize is not known. The input for sequencing was CD4+ T cells from blood, cultured in vitro, taken about 7 months after SARS-CoV-2 vaccination. These receptors were collected from a human donor who had recovered from COVID-19.

The chain is built from TRBV20-1 and TRBJ1-2; 7 nucleotides align to TRBD1. Germline CDR1 is DFQATT and CDR2 is SNEGSKA (reference sequence). V dropped 4 bases and J dropped 7; count of bases not matched to a gene: 6. The CDR3 extends over 12 amino acids. DNA of the CDR3: TGCAGTGCTATAAAAGGGACAGTTGGCTACACCTTC. This sequence encodes CSAIKGTVGYTF.

There are a few counts of this clonotype. The V and J genes are TRBV20-1 and TRBJ2-5; D possibly corresponds to TRBD2 (6 bases). Germline values: CDR1 DFQATT, CDR2 SNEGSKA (reference sequence). The CDR3 sequence is 11 residues long. V lost 6 bases and J lost 4, with 9 bases in between. CDR3 nucleotides: TGCAGTGCGCCGGGACTAGAGACCCAGTACTTC. It translates to CSAPGLETQYF.

The chain uses TRBV2 and TRBJ1-1; 9 bases line up with TRBD1. V gave up 7 bases and J gave up 1 base; unmatched junction bases: 4. The CDR3 has 14 residues. Germline CDR1 is SNHLY and CDR2 is FYNNEI. DNA of the CDR3: TGTGCCAGCATTAGGGACAGGGCGAACACTGAAGCTTTCTTT. Its protein is CASIRDRANTEAFF.

This chain uses TRBV20-1 with TRBJ1-1; TRBD1 is a possible D gene (5 bases). The V and J ends lost 3 bases and 6 bases respectively, with 20 bases between them. The germline CDR1 and CDR2 sequences are DFQATT and SNEGSKA (reference sequence). The CDR3 has 15 residues. The CDR3 sequence: CSARPGDSGGAEAFF. The CDR3 region has the DNA TGCAGTGCTAGGCCGGGAGACTCTGGGGGGGCTGAAGCTTTCTTT.

This clonotype is a singleton in its sample. The rearrangement links TRBV20-1 to TRBJ1-2; unclear D gene. Germline CDR1 is DFQATT and CDR2 is SNEGSKA (reference sequence). V was pared by 4 bases and J by 8 bases, with 11 bases between. The CDR3 covers 11 residues. In nucleotides, the CDR3 is TGCAGTGCTATTTGGACGGAAGGCTACACCTTC. Residues: CSAIWTEGYTF.

This sequence joins TRBV20-1 and TRBJ1-2; no firm D call. The CDR3 is 12 amino acids. V was clipped by 0 bases and J by 4 bases, with 6 bases between them. Germline CDR1 and CDR2: DFQATT and SNEGSKA (reference sequence). CDR3 DNA sequence: TGCAGTGCTAGAGATTACGGCTATGGCTACACCTTC. Its protein is CSARDYGYGYTF.

This chain uses TRBV6-1 with TRBJ1-5; TRBD1 matches 10 bases. V shed 6 bases and J 5 bases; nucleotides not matched to a gene: 10. This CDR3 region has 16 residues. Per the germline V gene, CDR1 is MNHNS and CDR2 is SASEGT. The CDR3 DNA reads TGTGCCAGCAGACGTACAGGGACAGGGGTGGATCAGCCCCAGCATTTT. Its protein product is CASRRTGTGVDQPQHF.

The genes are TRBV19 and TRBJ1-2; no clear D. The CDR3 loop spans 16 amino acids. Germline CDR1 LNHDA, CDR2 SQIVND (reference sequence). Trimming removed 1 base from V and 8 bases from J, with 20 bases in between. For the CDR3, the DNA is TGTGCCAGTAGTATAGTTAGGCAAGCTGTCGGTCAAGGCTACACCTTC. Encoded protein: CASSIVRQAVGQGYTF.

This clonotype was found once. This chain links TRBV7-8 with TRBJ1-2; perhaps TRBD1 as D (6 bases). Germline assignment: CDR1 SGHVS and CDR2 FQNEAQ. This CDR3 is 15 amino acids long. The V end was cut by 5 bases, the J end by 8 bases, with 21 bases between. The CDR3 loop is CASSPPGGRRSGYTF. Here the CDR3 DNA reads TGTGCCAGCAGCCCCCCGGGGGGGCGGCGATCGGGCTACACCTTC.

This clonotype was seen once. The junction does not match germline at one end; this may be a read error. Here the CDR3 reads CSTRSRGLTEAFF. The CDR3 bases are TGCAGTACTAGGTCGAGGGGGTTAACTGAAGCTTTCTTT. The chain carries TRBV20-1 and TRBJ1-1; D possibly corresponds to TRBD1 (6 bases). CDR1 is DFQATT and CDR2 is SNEGSKA in the germline V gene (reference sequence). The CDR3 runs 13 residues.

This clonotype was found once. The chain carries TRBV6-5 and TRBJ2-7; D gene ambiguous. The CDR3 consists of 15 residues. V shed 1 base and J shed 4 bases, with 14 bases lying between them. Germline-derived CDR1 and CDR2 are MNHEY and SVGAGI. The DNA for the CDR3 is TGTGCCAGCAGTTACTTTGCGGTGGAACAGTACGAGCAGTACTTC. Translation: CASSYFAVEQYEQYF.

This clonotype has just a few counts. The chain joins TRBV20-1 to TRBJ2-5; 10 nucleotides match TRBD2. The CDR3 runs 15 residues. V dropped 6 bases and J dropped 1; count of bases not matched to a gene: 8. CDR1 is DFQATT and CDR2 is SNEGSKA in the germline V gene (reference sequence). The chain's CDR3 is CSALRAGGPQETQYF. The CDR3 DNA follows: TGCAGTGCCTTAAGAGCGGGGGGGCCCCAAGAGACCCAGTACTTC.

J is TRBJ2-2 and V is TRBV27; D could derive from TRBD1 or TRBD2 (6 bases each). The length of the CDR3 is 13 residues. Germline V gene data show CDR1 as MNHEY and CDR2 as SMNVEV (reference sequence). V lost 6 bases and J lost 5, with 10 bases in between. The chain's CDR3 is CASSWGATGELFF. The CDR3 nucleotides are TGTGCCAGCAGCTGGGGGGCGACCGGGGAGCTGTTTTTT.

The chain links TRBV5-3 to TRBJ2-1; D possibly corresponds to TRBD2 (6 bases). TRBV5-3 is designated an ORF whose function remains uncertain. The V gene lost 8 bases and the J gene lost 7 bases, with 25 bases spanning the gap. The CDR3 runs to 16 residues. CDR3 DNA sequence: TGTGCCAGCAGCCAACGGGTCGGGAGTGCTGGTAATGAGCAGTTCTTC. Its translation: CASSQRVGSAGNEQFF.

There are a few counts of this clonotype. The J gene is TRBJ2-4, the V gene TRBV15; 7 nucleotides agree with TRBD2. The CDR3 runs 12 residues. Germline CDR1 reads LNHNV; CDR2 reads YYDKDF (reference sequence). V lost 5 bases and J lost 13; bases outside the gene matches: 8. The CDR3 sequence is CATSFGREGQYF. As DNA, the CDR3 is TGTGCCACCAGCTTTGGGAGGGAGGGCCAGTACTTC.

This chain links TRBV6-5 with TRBJ1-1; tentatively, D is TRBD1 (6 bases). Germline-derived CDR1 and CDR2 are MNHEY and SVGAGI. Trimming stripped 3 bases from V and 3 bases from J, with 11 bases between. The CDR3 consists of 14 residues. CDR3 DNA: TGTGCCAGCAGTTATTCGGGGGCGGACACTGAAGCTTTCTTT. Its protein product is CASSYSGADTEAFF.